Reported below is one T cell receptor beta chain. This record comes from a study of T cell changes during pregnancy in multiple sclerosis. CDR1 MNHEY and CDR2 SMNVEV come from the germline V gene (reference sequence). The V end was cut by 3 bases, the J end by 2 bases, with 14 bases between. The CDR3 consists of 16 residues. Sequencing was performed with immunoSEQ multiplex PCR; in TCRdb, only in-frame clones are kept and a portion is missing. In the table there are around 110,000 clones, roughly 89% of which are singletons. This chain joins TRBV27 and TRBJ1-5, with a possible D match to TRBD1 (5 bases). The TCR sequence derives from a female donor with multiple sclerosis, enrolled in a pregnancy study. Sequenced material: peripheral blood, taken before pregnancy. CDR3 amino acids: CASSLTEASGNQPQHF. CDR3 sequence (DNA): TGTGCCAGCAGTTTGACAGAGGCGTCAGGCAATCAGCCCCAGCATTTT.